This is a list of T cell receptor beta chains from one sample in a study of T cells in Graves' hyperthyroidism and ophthalmopathy. TCRdb reprocessed the multiplex PCR reads via MiXCR and lists one record per CDR3 protein. Of 410,000 or so distinct CDR3 sequences detected, about 14% appear once; the ten largest clones hold less than 15%. Sequenced input: blood. Receptors originate from a man aged 18 to 35 with Graves' ophthalmopathy. CDR3s include the opening cysteine and the closing phenylalanine or tryptophan. D genes are given only for firm matches. Rows may omit the clone size; those that give it use once, few, many or a size class.

cdr3_nt cdr3_aa v_call d_call clone_size j_call
TGTGCCATCAGTGCGCAGGGGGTGTACGAGCAGTACTTC CAISAQGVYEQYF TRBV10-3 TRBD1 many TRBJ2-7
TGCAGTGGCTTGCGGGATACCTACAATGAGCAGTTCTTC CSGLRDTYNEQFF TRBV20-1 - many TRBJ2-1
TGCAGTGCTAGAGATGACTGGCCCCACGAGCGGGCTCTATACAATGAGCAGTTCTTC CSARDDWPHERALYNEQFF TRBV20-1 - few TRBJ2-1
TGTGCCAGCAGCCAACAGACAGGGCCCTACGAGCAGTACTTC CASSQQTGPYEQYF TRBV4-2 TRBD1 few TRBJ2-7
TGCAGCGTTGACCCCGGAGGCGATGGGTACGAGCAGTACTTC CSVDPGGDGYEQYF TRBV29-1 - - TRBJ2-7
TGTGCCAGCAGTTACCAAACCATCGGTAGTGAAGCTTTCTTT CASSYQTIGSEAFF TRBV6-2/TRBV6-3 - - TRBJ1-1
TGTGCCAGCAGTTTAGTGTTTGGACAGTACACTGAAGCTTTCTTT CASSLVFGQYTEAFF TRBV12-3/TRBV12-4 - many TRBJ1-1
TGTGCCAGCAGTTTGCTAGCGGGGGCCTACACAGATACGCAGTATTTT CASSLLAGAYTDTQYF TRBV12-3/TRBV12-4 TRBD2 many TRBJ2-3
TGCAGCGATCCCCTCTGGCGGGGGGGGGGCACAGATACGCAGTATTTT CSDPLWRGGGTDTQYF TRBV20-1 TRBD2 - TRBJ2-3
TGTGCCAGCAGCTTTAATCAGGGAGAGGGGGCAGATACGCAGTATTTT CASSFNQGEGADTQYF TRBV7-6 - many TRBJ2-3
TGTGCCAGCAGTCAAGATCCTCCCGGAACTAGCACAGATACGCAGTATTTT CASSQDPPGTSTDTQYF TRBV3-1 - many TRBJ2-3
TGTGCCAGCAAAAGGGACAGGGGAGAGGTGAACACTGAAGCTTTCTTT CASKRDRGEVNTEAFF TRBV9 TRBD1 - TRBJ1-1
TGTGCCAGCAGTCGGGGACTTGGGGTTGGAGAGACCCAGTACTTC CASSRGLGVGETQYF TRBV2 - many TRBJ2-5
TGCGCCAGCAGCTTACAGGGAGAAGGCTACACCTTC CASSLQGEGYTF TRBV5-1 - many TRBJ1-2
TGTGCCAGCAGCTTAGGGATGGTAAGCTCCTACAATGAGCAGTTCTTC CASSLGMVSSYNEQFF TRBV7-2 - - TRBJ2-1
TGTGCCAGCAGCATGACAGGGGGCGGGGGCTACACCTTC CASSMTGGGGYTF TRBV7-8 TRBD1 - TRBJ1-2
TGCAGTGCTAGCCCCCGGGCAGCACTGGGATGGGCCAACGTCCTGACTTTC CSASPRAALGWANVLTF TRBV20-1 - few TRBJ2-6
TGTGCCAGCAGACATGACAGGAACACCGGGGAGCTGTTTTTT CASRHDRNTGELFF TRBV12-3/TRBV12-4 - few TRBJ2-2
TGTGCCAGCAGCCACCGGGACGGACCCATAGCCAAAAACATTCAGTACTTC CASSHRDGPIAKNIQYF TRBV7-2 - many TRBJ2-4
TGTGCCAGCAGCCATGGACGAACCGAGGACACCATATATTTT CASSHGRTEDTIYF TRBV3-1 - many TRBJ1-3
TGTGCCAGTAGTACTGGGACGTTATACAATGAGCAGTTCTTC CASSTGTLYNEQFF TRBV19 - once TRBJ2-1
TGTGCCAGTAGTATAGAAGCGGGACAGTCCTACGAGCAGTACTTC CASSIEAGQSYEQYF TRBV19 - few TRBJ2-7
TGTGCCAGCTCTCCAGCCCCAGAACTGTATCAGCCCCAGCATTTT CASSPAPELYQPQHF TRBV18 - many TRBJ1-5
TGTGCCAGCGGGCACTCCTACGAGCAGTACTTC CASGHSYEQYF TRBV19 - - TRBJ2-7
TGTGCCATCAGTGAGACGACTAGCGGTAGATACTCCTACGAGCAGTACTTC CAISETTSGRYSYEQYF TRBV10-3 TRBD2 many TRBJ2-7
TGTGCCAGCAGCTTAGTCGGACAGGGGAATTCACCCCTCCACTTT CASSLVGQGNSPLHF TRBV7-9 TRBD1 many TRBJ1-6
TGTGCCAGTGGTTTGGAGGAGGGGCGATGGGGGACTGAAGCTTTCTTT CASGLEEGRWGTEAFF TRBV12-5 - - TRBJ1-1
TGTGCCAGTAGACAGGGGCTCGAGCAGTACTTC CASRQGLEQYF TRBV27 TRBD1 many TRBJ2-7
TGTGCCAGTAGTATCGGGACTAGCGGCCCTTACAATGAGCAGTTCTTC CASSIGTSGPYNEQFF TRBV19 TRBD2 few TRBJ2-1
TGTGCCAGCAGTTACTCGGGTTGGGAGACCCAGTACTTC CASSYSGWETQYF TRBV6-5 - few TRBJ2-5
TGTGCCAGCAGCTTAATGGGGACCGCTGGGAACTATGGCTACACCTTC CASSLMGTAGNYGYTF TRBV7-2 - many TRBJ1-2
TGTGCCAGCAGCTTGGGCTCCGGGACAGGGGCCGAAAATGAAAAACTGTTTTTT CASSLGSGTGAENEKLFF TRBV5-8 TRBD1 - TRBJ1-4
TGTGCCAGCATATCTCCCAATGAGCAGTTCTTC CASISPNEQFF TRBV7-9 - many TRBJ2-1
TGTGCCAGCAGTTTTGGGACAGGGGCCTACGAGCAGTACTTC CASSFGTGAYEQYF TRBV12-3/TRBV12-4 TRBD1 many TRBJ2-7
TGTGCCAGCAGCTTGGCCGGGACAGGGGTGAGCTCACCCCTCCACTTT CASSLAGTGVSSPLHF TRBV5-5 TRBD1 - TRBJ1-6
TGTGCCGGCAGCTCAATCGGGACAAGAGCCTACAATGAGCAGTTCTTC CAGSSIGTRAYNEQFF TRBV11-2 - few TRBJ2-1
TGCGCCAGCAGCCAACTCGGCGGGGGGGCAAGTAATGAGCAGTTCTTC CASSQLGGGASNEQFF TRBV4-1 TRBD2 many TRBJ2-1
TGTGCCAGTAGTGACAGGGACTTTGGCTCCTACAATGAGCAGTTCTTC CASSDRDFGSYNEQFF TRBV19 - few TRBJ2-1
TGTGCCAGCAGCCGACTACTAGCGGGGGGCATCAATGGGCAGTTCTTC CASSRLLAGGINGQFF TRBV14 TRBD2 few TRBJ2-1
TGTGCCAGCAGCTTCCCGGGACTAGCGGACAATGAGCAGTTCTTC CASSFPGLADNEQFF TRBV7-9 TRBD2 many TRBJ2-1
TGTGCCACCAGTGATCCCCTGGGAGGGGGCAAAAACATTCAGTACTTC CATSDPLGGGKNIQYF TRBV24-1 - - TRBJ2-4